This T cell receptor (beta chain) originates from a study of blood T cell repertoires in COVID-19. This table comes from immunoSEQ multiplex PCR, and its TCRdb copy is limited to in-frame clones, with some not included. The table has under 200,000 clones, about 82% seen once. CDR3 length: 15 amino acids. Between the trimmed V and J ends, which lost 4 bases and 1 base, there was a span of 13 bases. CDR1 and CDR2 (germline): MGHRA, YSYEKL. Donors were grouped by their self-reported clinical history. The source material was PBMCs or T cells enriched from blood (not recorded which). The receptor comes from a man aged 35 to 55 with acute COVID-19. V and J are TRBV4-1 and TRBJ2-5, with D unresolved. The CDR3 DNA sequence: TGCGCCAGCAGCCCCGGCCCATTAGCCCAAGAGACCCAGTACTTC. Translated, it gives CASSPGPLAQETQYF.